This entry features one T cell receptor beta chain sequence. The antigen is undetermined. Germline V gives CDR1 MNHEY, CDR2 SVGAGI. This CDR3 region has 13 residues. The V gene lost 2 bases and the J gene lost 5 bases, with 7 bases spanning the gap. The sample is drawn from a study of T cells in localized non-small cell lung cancer. Some clones are missing from TCRdb's copy, which holds only in-frame ones; the method was immunoSEQ multiplex PCR. Found here are roughly 20,000 clones, 84% of them singletons; the top ten hold about 2.4%. Findings and caveats of the study: Sequencing, confined to only one tumor region, leaves heterogeneity possible.

The sequenced sample was peripheral blood, obtained before any cancer treatment. The TCR originated in a man aged 40 to 69 with stage I lung adenocarcinoma. The chain uses TRBV6-5 and TRBJ1-5; D uncertain. This chain's CDR3 is CASSYNADQPQHF. As DNA, the CDR3 is TGTGCCAGCAGTTACAACGCAGATCAGCCCCAGCATTTT.